This TCR beta chain was observed in a study of blood T cell repertoires in COVID-19. Across the whole study: Sources were T cells, B-cell-depleted T cells, or PBMCs; the material itself was cDNA or gDNA.

Produced via immunoSEQ multiplex PCR; TCRdb's table is partial and in-frame only. This sample has about 230,000 clones, with 86% found just once. In terms of age and location, participants ranged from roughly 18 to 100 years and lived in approximately 26 US areas. Participants' own reports of clinical history determined their cohort assignment. V lost 4 bases, J lost 5 bases, and 21 bases lay in between. This CDR3 spans 17 amino acids. The germline V gene has CDR1 SGHDT and CDR2 YYEEEE. Sequences were obtained from PBMCs or T cells enriched from blood (not recorded which). This rearrangement joins TRBV5-6 to TRBJ1-4; D is uncertain. The receptor's source is a man aged 18 to 29 who had recovered from COVID-19. The CDR3 is CASSERSRADGNEKLFF. The CDR3 nucleotides read TGTGCCAGCAGCGAGAGGTCGAGGGCAGATGGCAATGAAAAACTGTTTTTT.